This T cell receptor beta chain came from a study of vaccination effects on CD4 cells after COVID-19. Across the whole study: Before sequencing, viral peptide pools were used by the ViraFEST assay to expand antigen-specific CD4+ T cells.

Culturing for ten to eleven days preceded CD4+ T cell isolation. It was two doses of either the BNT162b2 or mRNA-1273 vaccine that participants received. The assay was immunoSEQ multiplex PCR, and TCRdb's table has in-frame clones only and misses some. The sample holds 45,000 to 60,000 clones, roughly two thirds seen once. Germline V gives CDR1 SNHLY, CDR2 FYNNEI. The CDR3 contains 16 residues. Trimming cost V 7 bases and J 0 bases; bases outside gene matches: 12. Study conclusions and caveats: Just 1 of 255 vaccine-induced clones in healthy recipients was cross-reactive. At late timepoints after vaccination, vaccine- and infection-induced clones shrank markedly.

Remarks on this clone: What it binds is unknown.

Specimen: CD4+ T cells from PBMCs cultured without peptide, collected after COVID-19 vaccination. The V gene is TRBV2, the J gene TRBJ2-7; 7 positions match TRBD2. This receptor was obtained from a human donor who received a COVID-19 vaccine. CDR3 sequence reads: CASMGDGLGNSYEQYF. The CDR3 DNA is TGTGCCAGCATGGGTGACGGACTAGGGAACTCCTACGAGCAGTACTTC. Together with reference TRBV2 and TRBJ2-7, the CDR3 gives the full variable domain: EPEVTQTPSHQVTQMGQEVILRCVPISNHLYFYWYRQILGQKVEFLVSFYNNEISEKSEIFDDQFSVERPDGSNFTLKIRSTKLEDSAMYFCASMGDGLGNSYEQYFGPGTRLTVT.